The sequence of this T cell receptor beta chain was determined in a study of identical twins (dated by TCRdb to the mid-2010s). Regarding the research as a whole: To test whether fetal clonotypes persist, this study deep-sequenced TCR alpha and beta repertoires from monozygotic twins, from unrelated adults of various ages, and from cord blood. Replicate twin experiments were performed at different times using different library preparation protocols to rule out contamination. Overall results and qualifications from the work: Because the same donors could not be followed over many years, the conclusions relied on cross-sectional statistical analysis. The excess sharing between twins in beta out-of-frame sequences was weaker because fewer shared sequences reduced the signal-to-noise ratio. Zero-insertion analyses could be partly confounded by invariant T cells such as MAIT and iNKT, although diverse VJ usage argued against such confounding for most clonotypes. Abundant cord blood beta clonotypes carried fewer insertions; young adult naive repertoires showed a weaker similar trend, while memory repertoires showed none. Compared with coincidental sharing between unrelated individuals, an excess of low generation-probability sequences was observed among out-of-frame TCR alpha sequences shared between twins. Out-of-frame TCR alpha sharing in monozygotic twins was systematically underestimated by recombination models, whereas sharing between unrelated individuals was in agreement with the recombination models.

All donors were healthy Caucasians. The twin cohort consisted of three pairs of female monozygotic twins, all aged about 18 to 29 years. Peripheral blood mononuclear cells were the source from which RNA for the TCR libraries was isolated. A remark on this clonotype: There is no known antigen for this receptor. No per-base quality is available; no much larger clone lies one base away.

Libraries were constructed by 5' RACE. The sequencing machine was an Illumina HiSeq 2000. A universal primer binding site was added through template switching, and the final cDNA carried a unique molecular identifier so that TCR cDNA molecules could be counted accurately. First-strand cDNA for TCR alpha and beta chains was synthesized from specific primers in the conserved constant-segment region. To control for contamination, each cDNA library was double barcoded with a SMART-Mk sample barcode plus Illumina barcodes. Two successive PCR steps introduced TruSeq adapter sequences along with Illumina sample barcodes. TCR alpha and beta cDNA libraries were sequenced on the Illumina HiSeq platform with custom primers. Regarding the original processing steps: MiGEC was used to process raw reads and extract unique molecular identifiers, and MiXCR was used to find CDR3 positions. Recombination models were inferred per individual with the repgenHMM and IGoR tools using an EM algorithm. Shared clonotypes were analyzed with the tcR package in R, and sharing was normalized by the product of cloneset sizes. Out-of-frame nonproductive sequences were analyzed to study raw recombination free of thymic and clonal selection effects. TCRdb applied fastp at Q25 and MiXCR to the public reads, then kept only in-frame beta chains. Each entry merges the rows of one CDR3 protein and shows their most common DNA and genes. The V and J calls and clone size are TCRdb's, not the authors'. The sample profile shows hundreds of thousands of distinct CDR3 sequences; 15% to 20% of them were found once. Less than 15% of the sample rests with the top ten.

The V and J ends are trimmed by 8 bases and 2 bases, leaving 14 bases between them. The CDR3 starts with the cysteine, ends with the phenylalanine, and has 13 residues. Just the 39-base CDR3 DNA is kept, in frame starting at base 1. CDR1 is given as DFQATT and CDR2 as SNEGSKA, both from the germline V gene (reference sequence). The data were also submitted as part of a second study, on T cells expressing NK-cell markers. Taken from the second paper: Three sorted T-cell subsets (CD3+CD56+NKG2C+, CD3+CD56+NKG2C- and CD3+CD56-NKG2C+) from about 8 donors had their TCR beta-chain repertoires profiled. Among the eight sequenced donors, seven were HCMV-seropositive and one was HCMV-seronegative. To restrict sorting to alphabetaTCR-expressing T cells, an anti-gammadeltaTCR antibody was added in several experiments. In six donors, the dominant CD3+CD56+NKG2C+ clonotypes were among the top 10 CD8+ clonotypes and accounted for roughly 1.0-8% of CD8+ T cells. Those dominant clonotypes were again the most abundant among CD3+CD56-NKG2C+ cells in a handful of donors, at roughly 25-65%. Whether the expanded NKG2C-expressing T cell clones were specific for HCMV antigens remained unclear. Randomly selected healthy volunteers, three men and five women, were used as the eight sequenced donors. HCMV-specific IgG was detected in serum with a commercial ELISA kit to determine HCMV serostatus. For over five donors, bulk peripheral blood T-cell repertoires were also sequenced from unsorted PBMC. MIGEC handled demultiplexing of the reads and grouping by UMI, while MiTCR was used to assemble and quantify clonotypes. To remove erroneous sequences, TCR cDNA sequences were retained only when supported by two or more reads. The tcR package was used for downstream repertoire analysis, with clonotypes matched between fractions based on CDR3 nucleotide sequence plus V segment. VDJmatch was used to annotate antigen specificity against VDJdb, with one amino acid substitution in CDR3 permitted.

Sequencing was performed on PBMCs. The rearrangement joined TRBV20-1 to TRBJ2-3; the D gene is perhaps TRBD1 or TRBD2, each of them matching over 6 bases. This receptor was identified in a woman between 18 and 30 years old in good health. CDR3 region: CSFGGRPTDTQYF. At the DNA level, the sequence is TGCAGTTTCGGGGGCCGACCCACAGATACGCAGTATTTT.